This TCR beta chain was identified in a study of cytomegalovirus exposure and HLA in healthy donors. The PCR employed 60 Vbeta primers together with 13 Jbeta primers. Produced via immunoSEQ multiplex PCR; TCRdb's table is partial and in-frame only. The sample yields some 150,000 clones, over 60% seen once. This CDR3 contains 17 residues. With 5 bases clipped from V and 2 bases from J, the junction kept 11 bases outside the gene matches. From germline, CDR1 is SGHRS and CDR2 YFSETQ. This clone was detected a few times. The chain carries TRBV5-1 and TRBJ2-1, with 9 bases matching TRBD2. The clonotype originates from a woman in her twenties or thirties in good health and CMV-seronegative. Sequences were obtained from PBMCs. The chain's CDR3 is CASRGRLAASPYNEQFF. In DNA, the CDR3 is TGCGCCAGCAGGGGAAGACTAGCGGCATCCCCCTACAATGAGCAGTTCTTC. Combining the CDR3 with reference TRBV5-1 and TRBJ2-1 gives the whole variable domain KAGVTQTPRYLIKTRGQQVTLSCSPISGHRSVSWYQQTPGQGLQFLFEYFSETQRNKGNFPGRFSGRQFSNSRSEMNVSTLELGDSALYLCASRGRLAASPYNEQFFGPGTRLTVL.